This T cell receptor beta chain was captured in a study of T cell changes during pregnancy in multiple sclerosis. Sequencing was performed with immunoSEQ multiplex PCR; in TCRdb, only in-frame clones are kept and a portion is missing. The sample lists roughly 25,000 clones, around 89% occurring once. Per the germline V gene, CDR1 is KGHSH and CDR2 is LQKENI. V dropped 0 bases and J dropped 8 bases, with 7 bases sitting between them. CDR3 length: 13 amino acids. The specimen comprised CD4+ T cells from peripheral blood mononuclear cells, sampled in the first trimester of pregnancy. The sequence came from a female donor in good health, enrolled as a control in a pregnancy study. The J gene is TRBJ2-2, the V gene TRBV18; D remains unclear. The CDR3 here is CASSPPTRGELFF. CDR3 nucleotides: TGTGCCAGCTCACCACCAACCCGGGGGGAGCTGTTTTTT.